This T cell receptor beta chain was sequenced in a study of CD8+CD57+ T cells in acquired aplastic anemia. Trimming took off 7 bases at V and 2 bases at J, with 13 bases between the two ends. Per the germline V gene, CDR1 is SNHLY and CDR2 is FYNNEI. This CDR3 spans 14 amino acids. TCR beta VDJ and CDR3 profiling used genomic DNA as template. TCRdb re-analysed the reads in MiXCR, keeping a single row per CDR3 protein. Among under 350,000 distinct CDR3 sequences, 56% were seen once, and the ten largest hold roughly 1.2%. Selection for sequencing was limited to patients who had shown CD8+CD57+ cell expansion by flow cytometry.

The sequencing sample was made of sorted CD4+, CD8+, or CD8+CD57+ T cells (not recorded which) from PBMCs. This sequence was found in a human donor with aplastic anemia. The V and J genes are TRBV2 and TRBJ2-3, with D possibly being TRBD2 (5 bases). CDR3 DNA: TGTGCCAGCAACGCCGGCGGGTACACAGATACGCAGTATTTT. This translates into CASNAGGYTDTQYF.